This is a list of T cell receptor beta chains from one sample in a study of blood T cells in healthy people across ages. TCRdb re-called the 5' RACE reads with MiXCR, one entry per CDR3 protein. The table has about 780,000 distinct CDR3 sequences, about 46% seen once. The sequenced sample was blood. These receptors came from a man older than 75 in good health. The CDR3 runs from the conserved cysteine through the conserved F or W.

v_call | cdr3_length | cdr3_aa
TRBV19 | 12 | CASRDRADEQFF
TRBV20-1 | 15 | CSASGRAGGTDTQYF
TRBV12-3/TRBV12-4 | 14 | CASSVIASTDTQYF
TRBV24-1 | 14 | CATSDFREANEQFF
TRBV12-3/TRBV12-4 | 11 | CASSLSEFKFF
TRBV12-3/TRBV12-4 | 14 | CASGLSTARREQYF
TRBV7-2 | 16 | CASSLRLAGGFDEQYF
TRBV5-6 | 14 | CASSLTGRPYEQYF
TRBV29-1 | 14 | CSVEGGSGTDTQYF
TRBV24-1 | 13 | CATALSGEYGYTF
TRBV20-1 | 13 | CSANLVRPNEQFF
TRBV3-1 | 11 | CASSLRRTQYF
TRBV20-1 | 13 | CSASSPPGSEQYF
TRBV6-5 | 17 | CASSYSKYPGGTYEQYF
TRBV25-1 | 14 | CASSTSGRGNEQFF
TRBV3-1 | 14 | CASRRARDDTEAFF
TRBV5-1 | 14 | CASSYGQTDTEAFF
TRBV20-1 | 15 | CSSRRTGTGYNEQFF
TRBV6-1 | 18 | CASSPRTSSLLAKNIQYF
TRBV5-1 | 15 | CASSLRQGARIAQYF
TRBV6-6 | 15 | CASSYGHAKAYEQYF
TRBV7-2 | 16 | CASSLVSYRGFNEQFF
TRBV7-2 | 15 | CASSPQGGRANEQYF
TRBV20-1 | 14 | CSARQTVINEKLFF
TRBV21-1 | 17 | CASSKGGERGVGETQYF
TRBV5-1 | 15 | CASSLLGDRYNEQFF
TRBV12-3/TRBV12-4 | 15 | CASSPTGTRPYEQYF
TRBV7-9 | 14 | CASSPPGQGLEQYF
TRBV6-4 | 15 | CATRDRGPTNYGYTF